What follows are 11 T cell receptor beta chains derived from one specimen sequenced in a study of T cells after yellow fever vaccination. One entry per CDR3 protein results from TCRdb running MiXCR on the 5' RACE reads. The data contain under 500,000 distinct CDR3 sequences, around 20% of them singletons. The sequences come from PBMCs, collected before the yellow fever booster vaccination. The receptors derive from a man aged 18 to 29 who received the YFV17D yellow fever vaccine.

This chain links TRBV5-6 with TRBJ1-2; weak D call: TRBD1 (6 bases). V gave up 4 bases and J gave up 6 bases, with 16 bases separating them. Germline loops: CDR1 SGHDT, CDR2 YYEEEE. This CDR3 comprises 14 residues. The CDR3 DNA sequence: TGTGCCAGCAGCCCAACAGGGATTGGTAATGGCTACACCTTC. Protein: CASSPTGIGNGYTF.

This clonotype was detected a few times. The chain recombines TRBV6-6 with TRBJ1-4; 8 positions match TRBD1. The CDR3 loop spans 18 amino acids. With V trimmed by 5 bases and J by 5 bases, 16 bases remained unmatched. Germline values: CDR1 MNHNY, CDR2 SVGAGI (reference sequence). CDR3 nucleotide sequence: TGTGCCAGCAGTAGCCGGGGGACAGGTTCACACCAAAATGAAAAACTGTTTTTT. This translates into CASSSRGTGSHQNEKLFF.

In its sample, this clonotype was seen a few times. J is TRBJ1-6 and V is TRBV20-1, with TRBD1 matching over 7 bases. Germline V CDR1 and CDR2: DFQATT, SNEGSKA (reference sequence). This CDR3 contains 15 residues. Trimming at V came to 2 bases and at J to 1 base, leaving 2 bases not matched to a gene. The CDR3 protein is CSARQGGSYNSPLHF. As DNA, the CDR3 is TGCAGTGCTAGACAGGGGGGTTCCTATAATTCACCCCTCCACTTT.

This clonotype has at least ten counts. The V gene is TRBV18, the J gene TRBJ2-7; the D is unclear. Germline CDR1 and CDR2: KGHSH and LQKENI. The length of the CDR3 is 16 residues. Trimming pared 6 bases from V and 0 bases from J, leaving 18 bases between. The CDR3 coding sequence is TGTGCCAGCTCCCTACCACGAGGACGGAGCTCCTACGAGCAGTACTTC. Translation gives CASSLPRGRSSYEQYF.

This clonotype has a handful of counts. CDR3 in DNA: TGCAGTGCTCAGTCCCAGCGGGGGGGCCGTGAGACCCAGTACTTC. Translating it yields CSAQSQRGGRETQYF. The chain has TRBV20-1 and TRBJ2-5, with 10 bases lining up with TRBD2. With V trimmed by 5 bases and J by 5 bases, 11 bases remained unmatched. Germline CDR1 reads DFQATT; CDR2 reads SNEGSKA (reference sequence). There are 15 residues in the CDR3.

The chain links TRBV12-3 or TRBV12-4 to TRBJ2-5, with a weak D call TRBD1 (6 bases). V lost 4 bases, J lost 3 bases, and 15 bases lay in between. The CDR3 extends over 15 amino acids. The CDR3 bases are TGTGCCAGCAGTTACGGAGCAGGGGTTGAAGAGACCCAGTACTTC. Protein product: CASSYGAGVEETQYF.

This clonotype was observed a few times. V gene TRBV19 combines with J gene TRBJ1-5, with a weak D call TRBD1 (5 bases). Per germline, CDR1 LNHDA and CDR2 SQIVND (reference sequence). The CDR3 is 13 amino acids. V lost 9 bases, J lost 3 bases, and 12 bases lay in between. CDR3 coding DNA: TGTGCCAGCGCGACGGGGGTCAATCAGCCCCAGCATTTT. Translation gives CASATGVNQPQHF.

In this sample, this clonotype turned up a few times. This chain uses TRBV11-2 with TRBJ2-1, with TRBD1 identical over 7 bases. The CDR3 contains 18 residues. Germline trimming cut 5 bases from V and 2 bases from J; bases unmatched to any gene: 15. The germline V gene encodes CDR1 SGHAT and CDR2 FQNNGV. CDR3 loop: CASSPRDSTVTTYNEQFF. The CDR3, as DNA: TGTGCCAGCAGCCCGAGGGACAGCACCGTGACAACCTACAATGAGCAGTTCTTC.

The rearrangement uses TRBV18 and TRBJ2-5; D is ambiguous. The germline V gene encodes CDR1 KGHSH and CDR2 LQKENI. The V end was cut by 3 bases, the J end by 5 bases, with 10 bases between. The CDR3 totals 13 residues. The CDR3 loop reads CASSPQAGETQYF. CDR3 in DNA: TGTGCCAGCTCACCGCAAGCTGGGGAGACCCAGTACTTC.

The chain is built from TRBV4-3 and TRBJ1-1; no definite D call. Trimming took off 0 bases at V and 11 bases at J, with 13 bases between the two ends. CDR1 and CDR2 from the germline V gene are LGHNA and YSLEER. There are 13 residues in the CDR3. CDR3 in amino acids: CASSQEMARNAFF. DNA of the CDR3: TGCGCCAGCAGCCAAGAGATGGCTCGGAACGCTTTCTTT.

This rearrangement joins TRBV5-6 to TRBJ1-1; D gene ambiguous. This CDR3 has 12 residues. Trimming stripped 4 bases from V and 8 bases from J, with 12 bases between. CDR1 and CDR2 from the germline V gene are SGHDT and YYEEEE. The CDR3: CASSSGLLEAFF. DNA of the CDR3: TGTGCCAGCAGCAGCGGACTATTAGAAGCTTTCTTT. The whole variable domain, filled in from reference TRBV5-6 and TRBJ1-1, reads DAGVTQSPTHLIKTRGQQVTLRCSPKSGHDTVSWYQQALGQGPQFIFQYYEEEERQRGNFPDRFSGHQFPNYSSELNVNALLLGDSALYLCASSSGLLEAFFGQGTRLTVV.